This TCR beta chain appears in the sequencing data of a study of cytomegalovirus exposure and HLA in healthy donors. PCR was performed using 60 Vbeta and 13 Jbeta primers. The assay was immunoSEQ multiplex PCR, and TCRdb's table has in-frame clones only and misses some. The sample lists 84,000 or so clones; 60% to 80% were seen once. Findings of the study overall: Rare sequences made up most TCRs, while some public TCRs were found in many donors. Listed as cytomegalovirus-associated were 150 to 200 TCR beta chains. Analysis performed later found roughly 17,000 TCR beta sequences associated with HLA alleles at 0.05 false discovery rate. Apparent HLA restriction characterized most CMV-associated TCR beta chains in a later analysis.

V shed 5 bases and J shed 4 bases, with 9 bases lying between them. The germline CDR1 and CDR2 sequences are MDHEN and SYDVKM. The CDR3 covers 13 residues. As concerns this clone: The antigen is unknown.

The source material was PBMCs. The chain couples TRBV28 to TRBJ1-3, with TRBD1 as a possible D gene (6 bases). The receptor was isolated from a boy aged 5-17 years in good health and CMV-seronegative. For the CDR3, the DNA is TGTGCCAGCAGTACCGGACAGGGAAACACCATATATTTT. This translates into CASSTGQGNTIYF.